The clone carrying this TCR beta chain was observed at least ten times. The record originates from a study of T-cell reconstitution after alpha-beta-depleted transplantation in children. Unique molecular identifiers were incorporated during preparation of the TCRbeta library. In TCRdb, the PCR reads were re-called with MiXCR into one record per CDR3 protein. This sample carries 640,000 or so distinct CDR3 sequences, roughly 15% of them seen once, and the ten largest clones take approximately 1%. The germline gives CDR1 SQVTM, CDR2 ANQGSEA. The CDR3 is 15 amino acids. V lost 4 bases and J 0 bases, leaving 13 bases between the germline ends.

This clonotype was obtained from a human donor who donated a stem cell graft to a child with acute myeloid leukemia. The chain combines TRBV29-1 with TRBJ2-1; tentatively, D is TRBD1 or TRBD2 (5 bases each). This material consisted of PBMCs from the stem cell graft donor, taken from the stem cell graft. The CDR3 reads CSVGQSGASYNEQFF. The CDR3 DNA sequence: TGCAGCGTTGGACAATCCGGGGCCTCCTACAATGAGCAGTTCTTC.